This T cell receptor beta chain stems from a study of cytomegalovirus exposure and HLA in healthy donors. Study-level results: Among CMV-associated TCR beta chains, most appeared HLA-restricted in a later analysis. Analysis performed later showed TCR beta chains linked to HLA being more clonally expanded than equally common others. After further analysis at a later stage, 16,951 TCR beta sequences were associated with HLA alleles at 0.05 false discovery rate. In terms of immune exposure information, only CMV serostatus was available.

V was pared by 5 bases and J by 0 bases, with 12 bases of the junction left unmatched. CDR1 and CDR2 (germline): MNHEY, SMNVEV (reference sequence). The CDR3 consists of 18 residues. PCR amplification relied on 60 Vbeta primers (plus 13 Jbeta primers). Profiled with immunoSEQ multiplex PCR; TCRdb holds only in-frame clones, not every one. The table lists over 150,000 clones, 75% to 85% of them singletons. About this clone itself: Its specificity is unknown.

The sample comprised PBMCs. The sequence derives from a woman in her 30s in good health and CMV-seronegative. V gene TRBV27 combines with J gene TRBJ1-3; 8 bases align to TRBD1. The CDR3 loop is CASSKTPGGIGSGNTIYF. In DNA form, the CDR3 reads TGTGCCAGCAGTAAAACGCCAGGGGGCATCGGCTCTGGAAACACCATATATTTT.